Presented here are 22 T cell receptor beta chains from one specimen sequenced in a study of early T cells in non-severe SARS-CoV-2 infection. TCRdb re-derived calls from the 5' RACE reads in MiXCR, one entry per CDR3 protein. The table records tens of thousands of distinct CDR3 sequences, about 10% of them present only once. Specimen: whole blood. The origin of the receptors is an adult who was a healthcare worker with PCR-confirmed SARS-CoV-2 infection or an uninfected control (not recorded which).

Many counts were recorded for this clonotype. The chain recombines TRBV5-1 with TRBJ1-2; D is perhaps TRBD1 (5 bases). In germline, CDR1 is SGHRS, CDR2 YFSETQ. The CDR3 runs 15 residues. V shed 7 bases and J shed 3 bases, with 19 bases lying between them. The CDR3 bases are TGCGCCAGCGGACTGGACAACCCCGTTTACTATGGCTACACCTTC. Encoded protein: CASGLDNPVYYGYTF.

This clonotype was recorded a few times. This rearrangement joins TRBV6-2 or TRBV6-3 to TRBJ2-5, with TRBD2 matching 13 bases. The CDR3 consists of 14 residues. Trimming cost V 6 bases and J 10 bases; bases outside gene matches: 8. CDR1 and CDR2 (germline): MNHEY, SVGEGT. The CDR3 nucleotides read TGTGCCAGCAGCCAACCGGGACTAGCGGGATTCCAGTACTTC. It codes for CASSQPGLAGFQYF.

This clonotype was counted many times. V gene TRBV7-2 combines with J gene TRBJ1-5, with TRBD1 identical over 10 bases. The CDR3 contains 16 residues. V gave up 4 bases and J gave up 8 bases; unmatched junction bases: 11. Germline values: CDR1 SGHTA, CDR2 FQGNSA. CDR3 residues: CASSSGRQGALEPQHF. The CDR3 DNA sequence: TGTGCCAGCAGCTCGGGGAGACAGGGGGCATTGGAGCCCCAGCATTTT.

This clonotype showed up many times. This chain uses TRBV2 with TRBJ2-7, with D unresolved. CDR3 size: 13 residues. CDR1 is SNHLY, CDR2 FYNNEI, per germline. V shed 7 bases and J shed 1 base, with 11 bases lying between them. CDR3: CASKETFSYEQYF. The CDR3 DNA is TGTGCCAGCAAGGAAACTTTTTCCTACGAGCAGTACTTC.

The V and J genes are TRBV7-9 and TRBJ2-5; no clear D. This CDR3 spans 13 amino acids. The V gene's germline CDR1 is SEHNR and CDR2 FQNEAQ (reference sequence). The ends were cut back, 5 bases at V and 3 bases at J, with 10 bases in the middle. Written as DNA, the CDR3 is TGTGCCAGCAGCCCTGCAGCAAAAGAGACCCAGTACTTC. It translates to CASSPAAKETQYF.

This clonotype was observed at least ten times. Here the CDR3 reads CASQGPDQETQYF. In nucleotides, the CDR3 is TGTGCAAGCCAGGGGCCAGACCAAGAGACCCAGTACTTC. The chain carries TRBV9 and TRBJ2-5; possibly TRBD1 for D (6 bases). The CDR3 covers 13 residues. Germline V lookup: CDR1 SGDLS, CDR2 YYNGEE.

In nucleotides, the CDR3 is TGTGCCAGCAGTTACTCATCCTCCTACGAGCAGTACTTC. Its translation: CASSYSSSYEQYF. This rearrangement joins TRBV6-5 to TRBJ2-7; D call uncertain. From germline, CDR1 is MNHEY and CDR2 SVGAGI. The V and J ends lost 0 bases and 0 bases respectively, with 3 bases between them. CDR3 length: 13 amino acids.

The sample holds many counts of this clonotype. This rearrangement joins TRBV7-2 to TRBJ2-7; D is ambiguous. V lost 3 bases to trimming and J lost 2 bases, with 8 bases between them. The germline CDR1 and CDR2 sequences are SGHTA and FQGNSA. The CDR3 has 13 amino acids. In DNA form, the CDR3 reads TGTGCCAGCAGCTTGTTAGGGACCTACGAGCAGTACTTC. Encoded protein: CASSLLGTYEQYF.

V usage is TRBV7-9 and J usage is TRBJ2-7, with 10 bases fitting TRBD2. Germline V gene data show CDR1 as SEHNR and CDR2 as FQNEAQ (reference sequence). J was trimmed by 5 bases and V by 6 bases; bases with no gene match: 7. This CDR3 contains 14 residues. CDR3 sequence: CASRYTSGTDEQYF. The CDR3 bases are TGTGCCAGCAGGTACACTAGCGGGACCGACGAGCAGTACTTC.

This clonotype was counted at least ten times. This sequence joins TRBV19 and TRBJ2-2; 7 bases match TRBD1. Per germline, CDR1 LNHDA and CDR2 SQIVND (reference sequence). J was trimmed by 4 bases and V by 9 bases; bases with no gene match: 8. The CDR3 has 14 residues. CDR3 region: CASLTGHATGELFF. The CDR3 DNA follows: TGTGCCAGCTTGACAGGGCATGCCACCGGGGAGCTGTTTTTT.

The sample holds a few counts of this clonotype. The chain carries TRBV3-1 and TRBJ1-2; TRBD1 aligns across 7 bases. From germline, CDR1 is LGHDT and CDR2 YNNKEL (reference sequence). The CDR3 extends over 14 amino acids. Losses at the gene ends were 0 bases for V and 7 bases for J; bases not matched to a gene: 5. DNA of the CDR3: TGTGCCAGCAGCCAAGATAGGAGGACAGGTGGCTACACCTTC. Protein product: CASSQDRRTGGYTF. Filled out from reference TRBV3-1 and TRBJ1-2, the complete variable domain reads DTAVSQTPKYLVTQMGNDKSIKCEQNLGHDTMYWYKQDSKKFLKIMFSYNNKELIINETVPNRFSPKSPDKAHLNLHINSLELGDSAVYFCASSQDRRTGGYTFGSGTRLTVV.

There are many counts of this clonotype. CDR3 region: CASSLTGGFTNVLTF. The CDR3 DNA sequence: TGTGCCAGCAGCTTGACAGGGGGATTTACCAACGTCCTGACTTTC. The genes are TRBV7-6 and TRBJ2-6, with TRBD1 identical over 9 bases. CDR1 and CDR2 (germline): SGHVS, FNYEAQ. The CDR3 is 15 residues long. Unmatched junction bases numbered 5, after V lost 3 bases and J lost 8 bases.

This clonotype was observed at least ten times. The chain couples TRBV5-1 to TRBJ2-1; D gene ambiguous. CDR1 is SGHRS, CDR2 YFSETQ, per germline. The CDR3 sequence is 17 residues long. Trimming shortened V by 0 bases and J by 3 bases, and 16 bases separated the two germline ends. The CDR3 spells CASSLAFSGPRYNEQFF. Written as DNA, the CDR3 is TGCGCCAGCAGCTTGGCCTTTTCTGGGCCCCGCTACAATGAGCAGTTCTTC.

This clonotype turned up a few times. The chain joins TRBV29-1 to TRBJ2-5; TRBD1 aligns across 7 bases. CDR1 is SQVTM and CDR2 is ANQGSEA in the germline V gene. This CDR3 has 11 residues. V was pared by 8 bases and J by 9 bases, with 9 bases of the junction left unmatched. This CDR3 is CSYRGMRAQYF. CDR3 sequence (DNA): TGCAGCTACAGGGGAATGAGGGCCCAGTACTTC.

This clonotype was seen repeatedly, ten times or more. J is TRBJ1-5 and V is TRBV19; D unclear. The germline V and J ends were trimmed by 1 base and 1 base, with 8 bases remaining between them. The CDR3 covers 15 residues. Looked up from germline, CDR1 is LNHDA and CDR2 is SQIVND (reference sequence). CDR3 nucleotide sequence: TGTGCCAGTAGTATAGTCGGGTACAGCAATCAGCCCCAGCATTTT. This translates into CASSIVGYSNQPQHF.

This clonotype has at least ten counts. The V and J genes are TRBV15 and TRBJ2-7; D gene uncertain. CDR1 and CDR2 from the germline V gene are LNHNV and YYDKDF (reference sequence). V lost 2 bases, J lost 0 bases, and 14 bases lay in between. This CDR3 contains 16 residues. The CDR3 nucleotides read TGTGCCACCAGCAGATCCGCTCGGTATATCTCCTACGAGCAGTACTTC. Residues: CATSRSARYISYEQYF.

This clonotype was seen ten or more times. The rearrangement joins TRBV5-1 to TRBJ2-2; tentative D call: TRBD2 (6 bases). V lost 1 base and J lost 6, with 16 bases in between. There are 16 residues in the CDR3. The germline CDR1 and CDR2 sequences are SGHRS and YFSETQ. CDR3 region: CASSLFRSGRSGELFF. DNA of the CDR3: TGCGCCAGCAGCTTGTTCAGAAGTGGGAGGTCCGGGGAGCTGTTTTTT.

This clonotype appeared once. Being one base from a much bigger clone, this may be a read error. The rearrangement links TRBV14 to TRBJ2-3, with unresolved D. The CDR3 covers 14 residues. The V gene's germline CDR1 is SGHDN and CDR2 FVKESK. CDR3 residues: CASSQDYAPDTQCF. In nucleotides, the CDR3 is TGTGCCAGCAGCCAAGATTACGCCCCCGATACGCAGTGTTTT. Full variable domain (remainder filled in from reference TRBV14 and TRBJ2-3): EAGVTQFPSHSVIEKGQTVTLRCDPISGHDNLYWYRRVMGKEIKFLLHFVKESKQDESGMPNNRFLAERTGGTYSTLKVQPAELEDSGVYFCASSQDYAPDTQCFGPGTRLTVL.

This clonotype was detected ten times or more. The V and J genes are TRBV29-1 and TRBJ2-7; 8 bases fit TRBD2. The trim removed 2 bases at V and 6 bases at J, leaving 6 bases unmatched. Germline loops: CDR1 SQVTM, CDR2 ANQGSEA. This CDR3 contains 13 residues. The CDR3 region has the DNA TGCAGCGTTGAAATGGCACGGGGGGGCGAGCAGTACTTC. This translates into CSVEMARGGEQYF.

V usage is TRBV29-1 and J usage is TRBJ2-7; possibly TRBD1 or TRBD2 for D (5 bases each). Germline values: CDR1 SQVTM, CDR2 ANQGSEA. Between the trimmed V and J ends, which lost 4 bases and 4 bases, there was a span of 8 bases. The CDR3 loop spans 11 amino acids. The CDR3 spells CSVGGVYEQYF. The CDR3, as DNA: TGCAGCGTTGGAGGGGTTTACGAGCAGTACTTC.

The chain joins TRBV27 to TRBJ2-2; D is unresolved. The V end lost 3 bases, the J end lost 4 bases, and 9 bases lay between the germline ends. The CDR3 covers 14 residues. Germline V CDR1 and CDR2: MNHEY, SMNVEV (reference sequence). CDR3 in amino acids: CASSFLSGTGELFF. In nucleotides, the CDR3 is TGTGCCAGCAGTTTTTTGTCGGGCACCGGGGAGCTGTTTTTT.

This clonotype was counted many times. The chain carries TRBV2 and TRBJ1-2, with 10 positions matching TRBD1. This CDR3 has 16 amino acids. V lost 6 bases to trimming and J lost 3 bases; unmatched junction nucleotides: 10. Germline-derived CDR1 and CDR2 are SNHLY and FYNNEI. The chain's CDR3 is CASSYSGTGAHYGYTF. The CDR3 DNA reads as TGTGCCAGCAGCTACTCCGGGACAGGGGCTCACTATGGCTACACCTTC.